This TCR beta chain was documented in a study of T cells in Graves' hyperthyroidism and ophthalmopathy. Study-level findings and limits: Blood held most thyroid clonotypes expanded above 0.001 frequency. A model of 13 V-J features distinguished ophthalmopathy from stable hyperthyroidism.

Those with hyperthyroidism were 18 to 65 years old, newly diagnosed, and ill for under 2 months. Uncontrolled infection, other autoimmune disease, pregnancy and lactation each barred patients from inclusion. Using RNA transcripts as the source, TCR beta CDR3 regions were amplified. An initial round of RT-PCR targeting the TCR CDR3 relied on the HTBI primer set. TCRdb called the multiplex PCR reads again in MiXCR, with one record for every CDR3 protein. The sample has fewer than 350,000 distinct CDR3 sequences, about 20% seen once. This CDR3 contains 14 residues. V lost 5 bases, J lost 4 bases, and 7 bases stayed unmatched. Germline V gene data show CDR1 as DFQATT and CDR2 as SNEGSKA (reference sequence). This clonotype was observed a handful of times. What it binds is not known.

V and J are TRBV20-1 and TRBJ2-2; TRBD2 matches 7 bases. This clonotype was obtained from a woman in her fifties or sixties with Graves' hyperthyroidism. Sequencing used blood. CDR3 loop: CSALWGGGTGELFF. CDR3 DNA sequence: TGCAGTGCTCTCTGGGGCGGGGGCACCGGGGAGCTGTTTTTT.